This T cell receptor (beta chain) was recovered during a study of early T cells in non-severe SARS-CoV-2 infection. Study information: It was bulk RNA from unsorted whole blood that was sequenced, and the chains were unpaired.

In its sample, this clonotype was seen a few times. Its matching antigen is unknown. Per germline, CDR1 SGHVS and CDR2 FQNEAQ. V gave up 3 bases and J gave up 4 bases, with 9 bases separating them. This CDR3 comprises 13 residues. Study observations and caveats: Anti-spike CD8 specificities were favored by VDJdb matching, whose results missed private and CD4 specificities.

TCRdb itself ran the 5' RACE reads through MiXCR, one entry per CDR3 protein. In the table there are 55,000 to 70,000 distinct CDR3 sequences, around 9.9% of which are singletons. The genes are TRBV7-8 and TRBJ2-5; no reliable D call. The sequence was obtained from an adult who was a healthcare worker with PCR-confirmed SARS-CoV-2 infection or an uninfected control (not recorded which). The sample taken for sequencing was whole blood. The DNA of the CDR3 is TGTGCCAGCAGCTTTAGACACCGAGAGACCCAGTACTTC. This sequence encodes CASSFRHRETQYF.